Listed below are T cell receptor beta chains from one sample, sequenced in a study of OX40 agonist ivuxolimab in advanced cancers. Sequencing was performed with immunoSEQ multiplex PCR; in TCRdb, only in-frame clones are kept and a portion is missing. The sample lists about 88,000 clones; around 87% were seen once. Sample: CD4+ or CD8+ T cells sorted from blood, taken in a trial of the OX40 agonist ivuxolimab. The origin of the receptors is an adult with an advanced solid tumor such as melanoma, head and neck, liver or kidney cancer. CDR3s include the opening cysteine and the closing phenylalanine or tryptophan. D genes are given only for firm matches. A row's size may be missing; if present it is once, few, many or a size class.

size	D	V	J	CDR3	DNA
-	-	TRBV30	TRBJ2-2	CAWRHRNTGELFF	TGTGCCTGGAGACACAGAAACACCGGGGAGCTGTTTTTT
once	-	TRBV6-1	TRBJ2-7	CASSPGGWQYF	TGTGCCAGCAGTCCTGGGGGGTGGCAGTACTTC
-	-	TRBV4-1	TRBJ1-2	CASSQVELGGHYGYTF	TGCGCCAGCAGCCAAGTTGAATTAGGGGGACACTATGGCTACACCTTC
-	TRBD1	TRBV6-1	TRBJ2-3	CASSIGTVPPDTQYF	TGTGCCAGTTCTATCGGGACAGTTCCCCCAGATACGCAGTATTTT
few	TRBD2	TRBV11-2	TRBJ2-3	CASSLGGAGGYTDTQYF	TGTGCCAGCAGCTTAGGGGGAGCGGGAGGGTACACAGATACGCAGTATTTT
-	TRBD1	TRBV7-9	TRBJ2-5	CASSLGDRTQETQYF	TGTGCCAGCAGCTTAGGGGACAGGACACAAGAGACCCAGTACTTC
-	-	TRBV21-1	TRBJ1-2	CASWFGQGNYGYTF	-
-	-	TRBV5-6	TRBJ2-5	CASSSRPEDPQYF	TGTGCCAGCAGCTCCCGCCCCGAGGATCCCCAGTACTTC
-	-	TRBV5-6	TRBJ2-1	CASSLAGVYNEQFF	TGTGCCAGCAGCTTGGCCGGGGTCTACAATGAGCAGTTCTTC
-	TRBD2	TRBV9	TRBJ2-1	CASSASGGANEQFF	TGTGCCAGCAGCGCGAGCGGGGGGGCGAATGAGCAGTTCTTC
-	TRBD2	TRBV11-2	TRBJ2-3	CASSSSSGGTDTQYF	TGTGCCAGCAGCTCCTCTAGCGGGGGCACAGATACGCAGTATTTT
once	TRBD1	TRBV5-1	TRBJ1-3	CASSQTGGGNTIYF	TGCGCCAGCAGCCAGACAGGGGGCGGAAACACCATATATTTT
-	TRBD2	TRBV6-6	TRBJ2-7	CASRRTSGRDEQYF	TGTGCCAGCCGAAGGACTAGCGGGAGAGACGAGCAGTACTTC
once	-	TRBV19	TRBJ2-2	CASSIAHGGPPGELFF	TGTGCCAGTAGTATAGCCCACGGGGGACCCCCCGGGGAGCTGTTTTTT
-	TRBD1	TRBV5-5	TRBJ1-2	CASSLGTGNYGYTF	TGTGCCAGCAGCTTGGGGACAGGCAACTATGGCTACACCTTC